The T cell receptor beta chain described here comes from a study of neurological immune-mediated disorders (dated by TCRdb to between 2019 and 2020). Regarding the complete study: Peripheral blood TCR-beta repertoires from HTLV-I-associated myelopathy (HAM/TSP) patients, multiple sclerosis patients and healthy controls were compared by UMI-based sequencing. Alongside PBMC samples, the set of 106 TCR-beta libraries contained longitudinal samples, technical triplicates, and paired CD4+ and CD8+ T-cell subsets that had been sorted. The cohort included some 70 subjects: 14 with HAM/TSP, some 35 with multiple sclerosis, and 20 healthy controls.

Per the germline V gene, MNHNS is the CDR1 and SASEGT is the CDR2. The CDR3 runs 15 amino acids, cysteine and phenylalanine included. Left in the record is the CDR3 DNA by itself, 45 bases read in frame from the first base. For this chain, trimming is 6 bases at the V end and 2 bases at the J end, and the number of junction bases without a gene match is 3. The paper as a whole reports these results and caveats: No identical CDR3 amino acid sequences were found to be shared among expanded clones across subjects, suggesting that TCR-beta repertoires were private in all groups. TCR clonal expansion was greatest in HAM/TSP patients and smallest in MS patients, who ranked below even healthy controls.

Blood bank volunteers in Maryland, USA served as the healthy controls. Libraries from unsorted PBMCs were made from 2 million PBMCs kept in RNAlater at -80 degrees C until RNA extraction. PBMCs were separated from peripheral blood using Ficoll-Hypaque density gradient centrifugation and then cryopreserved in liquid nitrogen. This clonotype was observed at least ten times. Its antigen is currently not known. No base quality information exists; no much larger clone differs at one position. To synthesize cDNA, template-switch 5'RACE was performed with a primer carrying a 10-nucleotide random unique molecular identifier so that each TCR transcript was tagged. Every sequencing run covered 15-18 subjects and yielded more than 160 million TCR-beta sequences. Total RNA was extracted with the RNeasy kit. Using the KAPA Real-time Library Amplification kit, TCR-beta VDJ regions were amplified with primers for the TCR constant region and the 5'RACE anchor. Sample indexes and Illumina adaptors were added in a first PCR, after which library yield was increased in a second PCR. After purification with Ampure beads, the TCR product of roughly 650 bp was size-selected on a 2% E-gel SizeSelection system. Before pooling, libraries had their quality checked on a Bioanalyzer, their concentration measured with Qubit, and their quantity determined with the Kapa Library Quantification kit. An Illumina HiSeq 2500 was used to sequence the libraries paired-end at 2 x 150 bp. To increase sequence diversity, roughly 24-32% phiX was spiked into each library pool. The paper's processing steps were these. Quality-filtered reads were processed with the UMI-based MiGEC pipeline, which removed over 85% of raw TCR sequences during error correction. VDJ genes were aligned to IMGT germline references, and each clonotype was defined by a unique CDR3 amino acid sequence together with V-J genes. Clonal expansion, Shannon diversity and CDR3 relatedness (CalcPairwiseDistances, ClusterSamples) were evaluated with VDJtools, and phylogenetic trees were built with CLCbio workbench. Using coefficient-of-variation modelling across technical triplicates, the study counted a clone as expanded if it had at least 8 unique UMIs. Through fastp at Q25 and MiXCR, TCRdb rebuilt clones from the public reads, retaining in-frame beta chains. All rows with the same CDR3 protein become a single entry with the most common DNA and genes. The authors' filters were not applied to this entry. The sample yields 35,000 to 40,000 distinct CDR3 sequences; roughly 7% were counted once. The ten largest clones take up roughly 4.5% of the sample.

The sequencing input was PBMCs. The V and J genes are TRBV6-1 and TRBJ2-1, with 11 junctional bases fitting TRBD1. The clonotype originates from a woman aged 40 to 50 in good health. The bases read TGTGCCAGCAGGAAGGGACAGGGGGCCTACAATGAGCAGTTCTTC. The encoded protein is CASRKGQGAYNEQFF.